The clone carrying this TCR beta chain was recorded a few times. Its antigen remains unknown. It was with a sample-barcoded 5' primer and a J-beta primer mix that a second PCR of roughly 7 to 12 cycles was run. TCRdb processed the 5' RACE reads anew with MiXCR; each CDR3 protein has one entry. The table records about 1.8 million distinct CDR3 sequences, about 50% of them present only once. The trim removed 2 bases at V and 9 bases at J, leaving 2 bases unmatched. Germline values: CDR1 SEHNR, CDR2 FQNEAQ (reference sequence). CDR3 length: 13 amino acids. The sample is drawn from a study of blood T cells in healthy people across ages. Points from the study as a whole: Samples with more naive T cells showed higher observed beta diversity.

The donors, healthy Caucasians from Russia, were aged 6 to 90. Each individual donor underwent a draw of roughly 10 milliliters of peripheral blood. Each sample yielded at least 6.5 million isolated PBMCs. Sequencing was done on a sample of blood. The TCR was taken from a middle-aged woman in good health. The V gene is TRBV7-9, the J gene TRBJ2-1, with TRBD2 identical over 9 bases. The CDR3 loop reads CASSLLAGLEQFF. The DNA of the CDR3 is TGTGCCAGCAGCTTACTAGCGGGGCTTGAGCAGTTCTTC.